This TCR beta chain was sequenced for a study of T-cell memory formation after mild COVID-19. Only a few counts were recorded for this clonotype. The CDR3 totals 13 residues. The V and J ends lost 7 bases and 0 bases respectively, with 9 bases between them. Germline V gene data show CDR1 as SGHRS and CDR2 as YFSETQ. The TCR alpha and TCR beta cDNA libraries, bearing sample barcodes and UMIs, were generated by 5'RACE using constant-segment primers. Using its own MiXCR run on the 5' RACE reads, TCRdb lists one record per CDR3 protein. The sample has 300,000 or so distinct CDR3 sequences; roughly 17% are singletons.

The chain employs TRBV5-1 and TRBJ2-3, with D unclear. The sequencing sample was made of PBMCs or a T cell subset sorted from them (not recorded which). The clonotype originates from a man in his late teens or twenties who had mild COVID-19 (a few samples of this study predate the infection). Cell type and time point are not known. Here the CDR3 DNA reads TGCGCCAGCCGTCTGACGAGCACAGATACGCAGTATTTT. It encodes CASRLTSTDTQYF.